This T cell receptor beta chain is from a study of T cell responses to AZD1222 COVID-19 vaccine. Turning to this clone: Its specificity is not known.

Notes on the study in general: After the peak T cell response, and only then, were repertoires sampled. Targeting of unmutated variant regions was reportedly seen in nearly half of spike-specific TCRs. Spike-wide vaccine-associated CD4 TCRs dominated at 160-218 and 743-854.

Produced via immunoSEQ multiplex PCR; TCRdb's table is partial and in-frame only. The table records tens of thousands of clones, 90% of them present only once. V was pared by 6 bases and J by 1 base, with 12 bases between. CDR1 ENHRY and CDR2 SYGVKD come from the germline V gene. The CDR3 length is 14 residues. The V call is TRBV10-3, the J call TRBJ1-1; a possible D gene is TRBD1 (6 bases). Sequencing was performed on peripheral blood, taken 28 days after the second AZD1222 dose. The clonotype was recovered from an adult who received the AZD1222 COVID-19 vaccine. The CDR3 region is CAISRGSSNTEAFF. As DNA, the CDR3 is TGTGCCATCAGCAGGGGCTCCTCGAACACTGAAGCTTTCTTT.